Each of the 8 T cell receptor beta chains below was sequenced from the same sample in a study of T cells after yellow fever vaccination. TCRdb analysed the 5' RACE reads with MiXCR anew, one entry per CDR3 protein. In the table there are a few hundred thousand distinct CDR3 sequences, about 4% of which are singletons. The specimen was PBMCs, collected 5 days after the yellow fever booster vaccination. These receptors were taken from a man aged 18 to 29 who received the YFV17D yellow fever vaccine.

The V call is TRBV3-1, the J call TRBJ2-3; D ambiguous. CDR3 length: 15 residues. The V end lost 5 bases, the J end lost 1 base, and 13 bases lay between the germline ends. Germline-derived CDR1 and CDR2 are LGHDT and YNNKEL (reference sequence). The CDR3 sequence: CASSASGLGTDTQYF. Here the CDR3 DNA reads TGTGCCAGCAGCGCAAGTGGGCTTGGCACAGATACGCAGTATTTT.

This clonotype was observed a handful of times. The V and J genes are TRBV4-3 and TRBJ2-4; no definite D call. The CDR3 is 16 amino acids. V gave up 1 base and J gave up 1 base, with 11 bases separating them. Germline lookup yields CDR1 LGHNA and CDR2 YSLEER. The CDR3 protein is CASSQGGSTAKNIQYF. Written as DNA, the CDR3 is TGCGCCAGCAGCCAAGGAGGAAGCACGGCCAAAAACATTCAGTACTTC.

This clonotype was counted a few times. J is TRBJ1-5 and V is TRBV7-9, with D unresolved. Germline CDR1 reads SEHNR; CDR2 reads FQNEAQ (reference sequence). The CDR3 is made up of 16 amino acids. The V end lost 1 base, the J end lost 0 bases, and 10 bases lay between the germline ends. The CDR3 nucleotides are TGTGCCAGCAGCTTAGAGTCTGGTTATAGCAATCAGCCCCAGCATTTT. Translated, it gives CASSLESGYSNQPQHF.

V gene TRBV27 combines with J gene TRBJ1-5, with 9 bases aligning to TRBD1. CDR3 size: 14 residues. V was pared by 6 bases and J by 7 bases, with 7 bases of the junction left unmatched. Looked up from germline, CDR1 is MNHEY and CDR2 is SMNVEV (reference sequence). The CDR3 nucleotides are TGTGCCAGCAGCCCACAGGGGGCTAGGCAGCCCCAGCATTTT. Protein: CASSPQGARQPQHF.

This clonotype was seen a few times. The chain joins TRBV3-1 to TRBJ1-4; D gene uncertain. Germline V gives CDR1 LGHDT, CDR2 YNNKEL (reference sequence). Trimming pared 5 bases from V and 9 bases from J, leaving 10 bases between. This CDR3 region has 12 residues. DNA for the CDR3: TGTGCCAGCAGCGAGATGACACAAAAACTGTTTTTT. Protein product: CASSEMTQKLFF.

In its sample, this clonotype was seen many times. The gene calls are TRBV5-1 and TRBJ2-3; D is perhaps TRBD1 or TRBD2 (5 bases each). Germline CDR1 is SGHRS and CDR2 is YFSETQ. The CDR3 loop spans 15 amino acids. Trimming left V 2 bases short and J 3 bases short, with 13 bases between. The CDR3 region is CASSFRQGGTDTQYF. The CDR3 nucleotides read TGCGCCAGCAGCTTCCGTCAGGGCGGGACAGATACGCAGTATTTT.

This clonotype showed up just a few times. This rearrangement joins TRBV5-6 to TRBJ2-4, with D hard to call. Trimming shortened V by 3 bases and J by 1 base, and 8 bases separated the two germline ends. Germline-derived CDR1 and CDR2 are SGHDT and YYEEEE. The CDR3 length is 14 residues. This CDR3 is CASSSAAAKNIQYF. The CDR3 DNA follows: TGTGCCAGCAGCTCGGCCGCGGCCAAAAACATTCAGTACTTC.

This clonotype was seen a handful of times. This chain links TRBV2 with TRBJ2-7, with 9 nucleotides matching TRBD1. The CDR3 length is 14 residues. The V segment lost 7 bases and the J segment 6 bases; nucleotides outside the gene matches: 10. The V gene's germline CDR1 is SNHLY and CDR2 FYNNEI. The CDR3: CASIFPDRGGEQYF. CDR3 in DNA: TGTGCCAGCATCTTCCCGGACAGGGGTGGCGAGCAGTACTTC.